This T cell receptor beta chain was identified in a study of control samples from healthy donors and cancer patients. Only in-frame clones appear in the TCRdb table, and some are missing; sequencing was by immunoSEQ multiplex PCR. The sample holds approximately 190,000 clones, roughly nine tenths seen once. From germline, CDR1 is SGHAT and CDR2 FQNNGV. Trimming took off 5 bases at V and 8 bases at J, with 10 bases between the two ends. The CDR3 loop spans 11 amino acids. The V call is TRBV11-2, the J call TRBJ2-7; D gene ambiguous. Sequenced material: blood. The clonotype originates from a young man in good health. The CDR3 DNA reads as TGTGCCAGCAGCCCCACCTCCAAGCAGTACTTC. Protein sequence: CASSPTSKQYF.